The TCR beta chain described here comes from a study of blood T cell repertoires in COVID-19. Study-level information: Samples taken during acute and convalescent COVID-19 were collected in the United States, Italy and Spain. PBMCs, B-cell-depleted T cells, or T cells were the source of the cDNA or gDNA that made up the material.

Sequencing used immunoSEQ multiplex PCR; TCRdb keeps in-frame clones, though not all of them. The data hold 260,000 or so clones, with approximately 85% observed a single time. The CDR3 spans 15 residues. The V gene's germline CDR1 is MNHNS and CDR2 SASEGT. V was clipped by 3 bases and J by 0 bases; unmatched bases: 2. The chain carries TRBV6-1 and TRBJ1-5; 7 bases are shared with TRBD1. The sample taken for sequencing was peripheral blood. The receptor's source is a man younger than 30 with active or convalescent COVID-19. In nucleotides, the CDR3 is TGTGCCAGCAGTGACCAGGGGGGTAGCAATCAGCCCCAGCATTTT. It yields the protein CASSDQGGSNQPQHF.